This T cell receptor (beta chain) was captured by sequencing in a study of blood T cells in healthy people across ages. Remarks on this clonotype: Antigen unknown.

Together with a sample-barcoded 5' primer, a J-beta primer mix was included in a second PCR lasting about 6 to 12 cycles. From each sample, at least 3 million paired-end reads containing CDR3 were obtained. TCRdb processed the 5' RACE reads anew with MiXCR; each CDR3 protein has one entry. The data contain about 680,000 distinct CDR3 sequences, around 49% of them singletons. The study's findings and limits: Measured against age, TCR beta diversity per million T cells decreased in a roughly linear manner. Long-lived donors had more naive CD4+ cells and higher diversity than aged donors.

The CDR3 contains 15 residues. The V gene lost 5 bases and the J gene lost 1 base, with 15 bases spanning the gap. Germline values: CDR1 DFQATT, CDR2 SNEGSKA (reference sequence). The sequencing input was blood. The TCR was taken from a woman aged 55-69 years in good health. The chain links TRBV20-1 to TRBJ2-1; D possibly corresponds to TRBD1 (6 bases). The CDR3 reads CSAPPGQGSYNEQFF. In nucleotides, the CDR3 is TGCAGTGCTCCCCCCGGGCAGGGGTCCTACAATGAGCAGTTCTTC.